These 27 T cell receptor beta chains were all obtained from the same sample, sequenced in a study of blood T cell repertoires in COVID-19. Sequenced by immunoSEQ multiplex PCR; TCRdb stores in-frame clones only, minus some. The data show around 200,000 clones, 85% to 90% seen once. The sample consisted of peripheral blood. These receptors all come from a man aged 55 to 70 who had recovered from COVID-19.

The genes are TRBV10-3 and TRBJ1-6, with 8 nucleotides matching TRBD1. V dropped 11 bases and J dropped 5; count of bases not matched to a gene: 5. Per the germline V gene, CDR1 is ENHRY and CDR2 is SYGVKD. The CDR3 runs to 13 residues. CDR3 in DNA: TGTGCCTCCGGACAGGGAAATAATTCACCCCTCCACTTT. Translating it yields CASGQGNNSPLHF.

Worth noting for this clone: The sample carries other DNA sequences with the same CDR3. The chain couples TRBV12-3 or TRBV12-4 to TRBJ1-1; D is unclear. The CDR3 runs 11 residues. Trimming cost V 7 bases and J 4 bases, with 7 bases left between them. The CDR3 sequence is CASNRGTEAFF. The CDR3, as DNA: TGTGCCAGCAACCGCGGCACTGAAGCTTTCTTT.

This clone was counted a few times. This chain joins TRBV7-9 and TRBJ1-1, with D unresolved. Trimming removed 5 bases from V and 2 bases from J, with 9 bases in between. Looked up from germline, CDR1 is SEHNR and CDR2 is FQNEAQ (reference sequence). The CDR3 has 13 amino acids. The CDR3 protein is CASSTYSNTEAFF. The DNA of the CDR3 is TGTGCCAGCAGCACCTACTCTAACACTGAAGCTTTCTTT. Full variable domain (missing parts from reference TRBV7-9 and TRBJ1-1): DTGVSQNPRHKITKRGQNVTFRCDPISEHNRLYWYRQTLGQGPEFLTYFQNEAQLEKSRLLSDRFSAERPKGSFSTLEIQRTEQGDSAMYLCASSTYSNTEAFFGQGTRLTVV.

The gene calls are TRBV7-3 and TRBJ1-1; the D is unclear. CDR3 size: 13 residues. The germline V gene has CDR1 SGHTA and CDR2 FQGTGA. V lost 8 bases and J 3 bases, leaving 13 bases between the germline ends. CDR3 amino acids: CASQRSTDTEAFF. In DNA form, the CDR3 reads TGTGCCAGCCAAAGGAGCACGGACACTGAAGCTTTCTTT.

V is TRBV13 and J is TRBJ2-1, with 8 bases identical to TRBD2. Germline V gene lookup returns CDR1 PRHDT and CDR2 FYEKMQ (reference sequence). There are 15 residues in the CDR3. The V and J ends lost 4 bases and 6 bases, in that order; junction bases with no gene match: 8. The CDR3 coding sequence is TGTGCCAGCAGCTCCGCCGGGACTAGGGCCAATGAGCAGTTCTTC. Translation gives CASSSAGTRANEQFF.

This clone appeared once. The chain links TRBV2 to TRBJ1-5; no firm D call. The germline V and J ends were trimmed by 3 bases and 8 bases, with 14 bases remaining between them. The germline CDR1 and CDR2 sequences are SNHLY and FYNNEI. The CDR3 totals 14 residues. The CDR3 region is CASSEEDALKPQHF. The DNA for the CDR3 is TGTGCCAGCAGTGAGGAGGACGCCCTGAAGCCCCAGCATTTT.

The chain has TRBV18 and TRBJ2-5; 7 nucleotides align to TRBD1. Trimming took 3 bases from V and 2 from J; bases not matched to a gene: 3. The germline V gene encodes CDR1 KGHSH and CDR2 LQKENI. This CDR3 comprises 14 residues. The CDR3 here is CASSPRQGQETQYF. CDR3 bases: TGTGCCAGCTCACCGAGACAGGGACAAGAGACCCAGTACTTC.

The CDR3 loop reads CASKGTGGSGNTIYF. The DNA for the CDR3 is TGTGCCAGTAAAGGGACAGGCGGCTCTGGAAACACCATATATTTT. The chain joins TRBV19 to TRBJ1-3; 8 positions agree with TRBD1. Germline lookup yields CDR1 LNHDA and CDR2 SQIVND (reference sequence). This CDR3 contains 15 residues. With V trimmed by 7 bases and J by 0 bases, 5 bases remained unmatched.

This CDR3 is CASRKDTGAALSGANVLTF. The CDR3 region has the DNA TGTGCCAGCAGGAAGGACACAGGGGCCGCCCTCTCTGGGGCCAACGTCCTGACTTTC. V and J are TRBV28 and TRBJ2-6; TRBD1 matches 7 bases. Germline CDR1 is MDHEN and CDR2 is SYDVKM. The CDR3 totals 19 residues. V lost 6 bases to trimming and J lost 0 bases; unmatched junction nucleotides: 14.

CDR3 bases: TGTGCCAGCTCACCCCCAGGGGATGGCTACACCTTC. Translation: CASSPPGDGYTF. V usage is TRBV18 and J usage is TRBJ1-2, with D possibly being TRBD1 (6 bases). V gave up 3 bases and J gave up 6 bases, with 8 bases separating them. Germline V gene sequence: CDR1 KGHSH, CDR2 LQKENI. The CDR3 is made up of 12 amino acids.

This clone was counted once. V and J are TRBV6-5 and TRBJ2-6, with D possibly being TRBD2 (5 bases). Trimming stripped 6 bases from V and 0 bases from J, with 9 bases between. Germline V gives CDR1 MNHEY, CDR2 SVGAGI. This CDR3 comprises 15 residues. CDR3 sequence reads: CASRPGSSGANVLTF. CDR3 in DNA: TGTGCCAGCAGGCCGGGAAGCTCTGGGGCCAACGTCCTGACTTTC.

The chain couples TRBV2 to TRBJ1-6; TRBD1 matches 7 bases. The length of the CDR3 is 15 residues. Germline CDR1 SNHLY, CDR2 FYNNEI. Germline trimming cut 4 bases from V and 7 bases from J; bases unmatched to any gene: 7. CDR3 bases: TGTGCCAGCAGTGCAGGGGGTTTAGGGAATTCACCCCTCCACTTT. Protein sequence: CASSAGGLGNSPLHF.

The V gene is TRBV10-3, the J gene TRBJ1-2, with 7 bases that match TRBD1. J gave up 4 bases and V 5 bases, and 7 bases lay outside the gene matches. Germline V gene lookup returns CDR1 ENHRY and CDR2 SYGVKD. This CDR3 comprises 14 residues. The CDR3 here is CAISTRDSGYGYTF. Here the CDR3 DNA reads TGTGCCATCAGTACCCGGGACAGTGGCTATGGCTACACCTTC.

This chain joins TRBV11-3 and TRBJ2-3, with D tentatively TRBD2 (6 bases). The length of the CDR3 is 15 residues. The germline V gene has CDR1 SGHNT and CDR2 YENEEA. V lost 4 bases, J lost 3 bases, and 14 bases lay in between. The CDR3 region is CASSYPGDVTDTQYF. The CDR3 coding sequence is TGTGCCAGCAGCTACCCGGGAGACGTGACAGATACGCAGTATTTT.

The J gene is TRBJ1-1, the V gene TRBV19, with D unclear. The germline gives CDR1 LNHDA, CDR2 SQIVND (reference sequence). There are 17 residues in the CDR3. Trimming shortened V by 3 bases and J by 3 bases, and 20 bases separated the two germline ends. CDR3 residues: CASSIIRGSSEYTEAFF. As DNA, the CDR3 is TGTGCCAGTAGTATTATCCGGGGATCTAGTGAGTACACTGAAGCTTTCTTT.

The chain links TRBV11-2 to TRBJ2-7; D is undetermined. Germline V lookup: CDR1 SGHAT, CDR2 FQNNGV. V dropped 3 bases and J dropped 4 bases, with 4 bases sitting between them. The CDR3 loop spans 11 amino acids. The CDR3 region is CASSLRYEQYF. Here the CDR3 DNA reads TGTGCCAGCAGCTTGCGTTACGAGCAGTACTTC. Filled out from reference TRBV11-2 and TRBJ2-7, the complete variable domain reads EAGVAQSPRYKIIEKRQSVAFWCNPISGHATLYWYQQILGQGPKLLIQFQNNGVVDDSQLPKDRFSAERLKGVDSTLKIQPAKLEDSAVYLCASSLRYEQYFGPGTRLTVT.

CDR3 coding DNA: TGTGCCTGGAGTCCGGGACTCTCCTACAATGAGCAGTTCTTC. Translated: CAWSPGLSYNEQFF. V gene TRBV30 combines with J gene TRBJ2-1, with D perhaps TRBD2 (6 bases). The CDR3 is 14 amino acids. From germline, CDR1 is GTSNPN and CDR2 SVGIG (reference sequence). The V and J ends lost 2 bases and 0 bases respectively, with 8 bases between them.

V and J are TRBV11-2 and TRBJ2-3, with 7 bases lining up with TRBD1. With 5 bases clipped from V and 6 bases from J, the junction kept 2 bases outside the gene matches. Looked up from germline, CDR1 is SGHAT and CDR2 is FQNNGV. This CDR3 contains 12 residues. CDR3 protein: CASSPQGDTQYF. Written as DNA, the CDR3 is TGTGCCAGCAGCCCACAGGGGGATACGCAGTATTTT.

The DNA of the CDR3 is TGTGCCAGCAGCTCCAAGACAGCGAACACTGAAGCTTTCTTT. Translated, it gives CASSSKTANTEAFF. J is TRBJ1-1 and V is TRBV9, with D possibly being TRBD1 (5 bases). The length of the CDR3 is 14 residues. The germline CDR1 and CDR2 sequences are SGDLS and YYNGEE. V shed 4 bases and J shed 1 base, with 11 bases lying between them.

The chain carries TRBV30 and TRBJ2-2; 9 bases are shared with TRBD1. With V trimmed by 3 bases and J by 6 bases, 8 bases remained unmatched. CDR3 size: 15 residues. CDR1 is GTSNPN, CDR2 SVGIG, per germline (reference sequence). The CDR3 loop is CAWRGQGGSAGELFF. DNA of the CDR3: TGTGCCTGGAGGGGACAGGGTGGTTCGGCCGGGGAGCTGTTTTTT. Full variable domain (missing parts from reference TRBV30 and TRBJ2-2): SQTIHQWPATLVQPVGSPLSLECTVEGTSNPNLYWYRQAAGRGLQLLFYSVGIGQISSEVPQNLSASRPQDRQFILSSKKLLLSDSGFYLCAWRGQGGSAGELFFGEGSRLTVL.

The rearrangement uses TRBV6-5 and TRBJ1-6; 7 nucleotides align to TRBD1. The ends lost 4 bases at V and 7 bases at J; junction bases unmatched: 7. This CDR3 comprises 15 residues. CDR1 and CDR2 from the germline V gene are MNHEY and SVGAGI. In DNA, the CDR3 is TGTGCCAGCAGTTTACCCTCGACAGGGAATTCACCCCTCCACTTT. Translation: CASSLPSTGNSPLHF.

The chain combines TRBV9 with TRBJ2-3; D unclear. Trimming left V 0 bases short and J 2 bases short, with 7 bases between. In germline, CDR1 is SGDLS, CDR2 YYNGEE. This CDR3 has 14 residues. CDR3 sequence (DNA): TGTGCCAGCAGCGTAGGGCCCCCCACAGATACGCAGTATTTT. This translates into CASSVGPPTDTQYF.

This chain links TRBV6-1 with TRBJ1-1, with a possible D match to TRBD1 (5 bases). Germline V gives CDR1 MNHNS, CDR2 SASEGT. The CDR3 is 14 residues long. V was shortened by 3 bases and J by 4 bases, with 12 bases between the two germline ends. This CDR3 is CASSDQGISTEAFF. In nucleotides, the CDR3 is TGTGCCAGCAGTGATCAGGGTATAAGCACTGAAGCTTTCTTT.

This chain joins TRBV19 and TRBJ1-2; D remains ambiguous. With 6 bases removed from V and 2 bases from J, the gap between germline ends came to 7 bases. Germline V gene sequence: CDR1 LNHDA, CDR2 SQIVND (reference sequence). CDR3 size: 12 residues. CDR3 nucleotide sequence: TGTGCCAGTAGGTTCCTAAACTATGGCTACACCTTC. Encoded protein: CASRFLNYGYTF.

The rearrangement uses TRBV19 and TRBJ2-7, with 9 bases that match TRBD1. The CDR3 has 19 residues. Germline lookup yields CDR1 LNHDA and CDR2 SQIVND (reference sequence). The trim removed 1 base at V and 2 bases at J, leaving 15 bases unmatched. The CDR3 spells CASSIAGSTGGSYPYEQYF. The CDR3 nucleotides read TGTGCCAGTAGTATAGCGGGGTCAACAGGGGGCTCTTACCCCTACGAGCAGTACTTC.

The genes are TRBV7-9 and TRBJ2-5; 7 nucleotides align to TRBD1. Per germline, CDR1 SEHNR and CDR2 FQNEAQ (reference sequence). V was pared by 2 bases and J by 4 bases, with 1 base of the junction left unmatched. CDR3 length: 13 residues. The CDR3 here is CASSLSGGETQYF. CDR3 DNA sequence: TGTGCCAGCAGCTTATCAGGGGGAGAGACCCAGTACTTC.

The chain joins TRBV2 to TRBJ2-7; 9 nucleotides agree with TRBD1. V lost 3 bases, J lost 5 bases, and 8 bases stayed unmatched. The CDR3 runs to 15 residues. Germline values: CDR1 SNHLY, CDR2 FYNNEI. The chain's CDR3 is CASSDPGTGFNEQYF. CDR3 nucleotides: TGTGCCAGCAGTGATCCCGGGACAGGGTTCAACGAGCAGTACTTC.